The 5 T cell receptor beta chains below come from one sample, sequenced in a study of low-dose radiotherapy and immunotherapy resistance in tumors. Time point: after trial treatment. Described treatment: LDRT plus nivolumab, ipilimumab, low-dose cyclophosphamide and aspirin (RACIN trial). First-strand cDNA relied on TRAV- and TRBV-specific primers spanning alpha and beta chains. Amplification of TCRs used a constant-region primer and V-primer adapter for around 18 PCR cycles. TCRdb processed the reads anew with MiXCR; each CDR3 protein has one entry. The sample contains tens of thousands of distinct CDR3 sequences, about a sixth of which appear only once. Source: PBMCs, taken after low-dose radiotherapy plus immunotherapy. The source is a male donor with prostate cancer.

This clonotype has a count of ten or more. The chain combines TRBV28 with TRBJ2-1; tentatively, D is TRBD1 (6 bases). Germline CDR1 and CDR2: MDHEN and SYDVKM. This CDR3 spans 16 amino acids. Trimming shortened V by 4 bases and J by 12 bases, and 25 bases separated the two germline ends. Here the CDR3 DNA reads TGTGCCAGCAGTTCACTCCAGAGACAGGCCCAACCATTGCAGTTCTTC. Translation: CASSSLQRQAQPLQFF.

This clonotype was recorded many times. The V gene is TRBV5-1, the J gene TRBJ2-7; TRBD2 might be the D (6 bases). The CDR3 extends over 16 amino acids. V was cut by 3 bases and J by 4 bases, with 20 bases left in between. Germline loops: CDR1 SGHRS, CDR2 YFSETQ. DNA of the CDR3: TGCGCCAGCAGCTCTACCACTAGCCGCGGGTTGTACGAGCAGTACTTC. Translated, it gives CASSSTTSRGLYEQYF.

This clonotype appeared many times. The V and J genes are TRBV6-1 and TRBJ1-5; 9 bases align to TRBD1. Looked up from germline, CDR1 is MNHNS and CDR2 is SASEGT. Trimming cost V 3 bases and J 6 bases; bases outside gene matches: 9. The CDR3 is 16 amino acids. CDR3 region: CASSDGGTGRAQPQHF. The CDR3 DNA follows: TGTGCCAGCAGTGATGGGGGGACAGGGAGGGCTCAGCCCCAGCATTTT.

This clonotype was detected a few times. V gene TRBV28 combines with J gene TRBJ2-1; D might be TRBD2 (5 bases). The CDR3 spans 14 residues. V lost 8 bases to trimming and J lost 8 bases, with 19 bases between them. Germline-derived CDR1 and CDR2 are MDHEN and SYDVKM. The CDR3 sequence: CASPPRGLSDEQFF. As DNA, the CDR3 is TGTGCCAGCCCCCCTCGAGGGTTGAGCGATGAGCAGTTCTTC.

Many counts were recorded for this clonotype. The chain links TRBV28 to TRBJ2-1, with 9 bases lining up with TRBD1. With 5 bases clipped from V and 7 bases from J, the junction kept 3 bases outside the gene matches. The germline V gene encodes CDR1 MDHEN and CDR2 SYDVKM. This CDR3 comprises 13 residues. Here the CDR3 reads CASSRQGGNEQFF. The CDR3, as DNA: TGTGCCAGCAGTCGACAGGGGGGTAATGAGCAGTTCTTC.